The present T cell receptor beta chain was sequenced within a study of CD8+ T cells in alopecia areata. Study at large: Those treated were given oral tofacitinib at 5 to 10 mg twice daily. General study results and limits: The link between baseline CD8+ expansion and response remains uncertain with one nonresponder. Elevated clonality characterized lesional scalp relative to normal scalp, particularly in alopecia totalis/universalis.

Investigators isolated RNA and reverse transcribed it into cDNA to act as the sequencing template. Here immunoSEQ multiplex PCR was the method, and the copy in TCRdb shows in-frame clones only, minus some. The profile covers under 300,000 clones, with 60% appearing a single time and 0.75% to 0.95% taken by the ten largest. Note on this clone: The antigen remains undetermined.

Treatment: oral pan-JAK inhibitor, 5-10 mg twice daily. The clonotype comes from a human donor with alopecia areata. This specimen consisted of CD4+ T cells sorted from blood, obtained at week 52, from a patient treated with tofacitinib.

The DNA for the CDR3 is TGTGCCAGCAGCGCGACAGGGACTGAGCAGTTCTTC. It translates to CASSATGTEQFF. V is TRBV9 and J is TRBJ2-1; the match to TRBD1 covers 7 bases. V gave up 3 bases and J gave up 9 bases; unmatched junction bases: 3. The CDR3 has 12 residues. In germline, CDR1 is SGDLS, CDR2 YYNGEE.